This TCR beta chain was sequenced during a study of cytomegalovirus exposure and HLA in healthy donors (dated by TCRdb to the late 2010s). Regarding the research as a whole: An earlier analysis of several hundred of the donors reported under 300 Gb of sequence data and around 110 million unique TCR beta sequences obtained from roughly 180 million T cells. An early release that covered about 600 HLA-typed donors contained approximately 300 gigabases of sequencing data and 65 million to 100 million unique TCR sequences. Of the roughly 410 genotyped donors, approximately 80% were placed in the genetic ancestry cluster associated with self-reported Caucasian donors. The study aimed to test whether cataloging public T cell receptors could reveal signatures of past pathogen exposure. Using immunosequencing, the study profiled T cell repertoires from approximately 700 subjects and related those repertoires to cytomegalovirus serostatus. A separate validation cohort of approximately 120 different subjects was used in addition to the 666-subject first cohort. The study combined high-throughput TCR immunosequencing, statistical association of individual TCRs with disease status, and machine learning to predict cytomegalovirus infection status. In a later analysis, previously published TCR beta repertoires from 550 to 750 donors were re-analyzed and high-resolution HLA genotyping was added so that TCR occurrence patterns could be studied. Rather than using new phenotypic data, the later analysis identified candidate immune exposures from TCR beta sequences and from how often those sequences occurred across donors. In an earlier analysis of over 550 of the donors, high-throughput TCR beta sequencing was used to judge whether each TCR beta V gene segment behaved as functional or pseudogenic. Donor age, sex, ethnicity and CMV serostatus were compiled together with the repertoire data. In a later genetic analysis, genome-wide SNP genotypes for about 65% of the roughly 700 donors were used, and that subset was treated as a discovery cohort. All discovery cohort repertoires had been generated on a single sequencing platform. Class I and class II HLA loci were covered by the typing at four-digit resolution. The number of donors typed differed by locus, with roughly 629-640 for A, B, C, DRB1 and DQB1, roughly 520 for DQA1, 600 to 610 for DPA1, and some 440 for DPB1. About five DR-DQ haplotypes were handled as single units for association and clustering because linkage in the cohort was strong. On average, about 240,000 unique TCR beta nucleotide sequences were sequenced per donor among about 400 genotyped donors of the cohort, with roughly 18% of those sequences being non-productive. Here is what the overall study found, with its caveats: A few of the identified cytomegalovirus-associated TCR beta chains were confirmed in vitro to be specific for cytomegalovirus antigens. Sequencing depth was assumed to be roughly uniform across donors in the presence/absence analyses, though that assumption may not hold. When HLA alleles, especially DR and DQ, strongly co-occurred, TCR associations were difficult to assign to individual alleles. In a later analysis, 16,951 TCR beta sequences were associated with specific HLA alleles at a false discovery rate of 0.05. A later analysis reported that several top co-occurrence clusters appeared linked to parvovirus B19, influenza, CMV and Epstein-Barr virus. In the study, 150 to 200 TCR beta chains were listed as associated with cytomegalovirus. Immune exposure information for the cohort was limited to CMV serostatus. A later analysis found that HLA-associated TCR beta chains were more clonally expanded and had lower generation probabilities than equally common non-associated chains. HLA typing was unavailable for some donors at each locus, so association tests used only the typed subset. According to the authors, the approach could potentially be generalized to other disease states and immunological phenotypes. Correlated functional status among segregating V segments might be attributable to linkage disequilibrium, but an unknown experimental factor could not be ruled out. Cytomegalovirus status was reported to be diagnosed by the classifier with high specificity and sensitivity in both the original and validation cohorts. Most TCR sequences were seen in very few donors, while some public TCRs were found in many individuals. An earlier analysis of approximately 600 of the donors showed that most TCR beta V segments appeared in productive rearrangements either about 87% or about 30% of the time, which broadly matched IMGT annotations. Some IMGT-functional V segments, including TRBV6-2 and TRBV6-3, could not be distinguished by the 87-base-pair reads and were therefore excluded. Fewer than 20 rarely observed V segments, including chromosome 9 orphons, were excluded from the earlier analysis of just under 600 of the donors because counts were too low. The cohort was sequenced for TCR beta chains only, and without alpha or paired-chain data the features that could be detected were limited. A later genetic analysis reported fewer N-insertions in productive TCRs among donors in an Asian-associated ancestry cluster than the approximately 670-donor mean. A cluster of highly shared sequence variants was judged likely to represent a technical artifact of the sequencing pipeline. A further reported finding was that TCR beta sequences accurately predicted the HLA-A and HLA-B alleles for most subjects in the first cohort. An association between a missense DCLRE1C variant and V-gene and J-gene trimming of TCR beta chains was found in a later genetic analysis and replicated in an independent cohort. In a later analysis, TCR association rates were found to vary across HLA loci, with the most associated TCRs seen for DRB1 alleles and the fewest for HLA-C alleles. According to a later analysis, most CMV-associated TCR beta chains appeared to be HLA-restricted, and the HLA associations seemed to be driven largely by CMV exposure.

In the case of this clone: Its antigen target is currently unknown. There are no base qualities to consult, and no much larger clone falls within one base.

Via the germline V gene, CDR1 is MDHEN and CDR2 SYDVKM. The CDR3, cysteine through phenylalanine, is 14 amino acids long. The retained sequence is limited to the CDR3, 42 bases, with the frame set at the first base. V and J lose 7 bases and 5 bases, and a span of 18 bases separates them. Receptor libraries were prepared by the immunoSEQ multiplex PCR assay. A mixture of 60 forward primers for TCR Vbeta segments and 13 reverse primers for TCR Jbeta segments was used in the multiplex PCR. A multiplex PCR assay on genomic DNA amplified the CDR3 region of rearranged TCR beta genes. Amplified TCR beta libraries were sequenced as 87-base-pair reads on the Illumina HiSeq System. Turning to the authors' computational methods: A later analysis counted about 80 million unique TCR beta chains across the 650 to 700 repertoires, and some 11 million of these chains were shared by at least two donors. Raw reads were error-corrected and collapsed into unique sequences with a nearest-neighbor algorithm that merged closely related sequences to remove PCR and sequencing errors. Alignment of CDR3 sequences to IMGT reference sequences was used to assign V, D and J gene segments. For a sequence to be retained, at least a six-nucleotide match to both a V gene segment and a J gene segment was required. A rearrangement was called productive if the CDR3 had no stop codons and remained in frame with V and J, and every other rearrangement was called non-productive. CDR3 was defined by IMGT convention, running from the second conserved V-encoded cysteine to the conserved J-encoded phenylalanine. The earlier analysis of 587 of the donors excluded sequences that lacked an unambiguous match to a single V gene segment. An earlier analysis of 500 to 700 of the donors classified V segments as functional when productive rearrangements were above 56.7% and as segregating when the standard deviation between donors was above 5%. A statistical classification framework was built for diagnosing cytomegalovirus status from the catalog of TCR beta chain sequences. In a later analysis, TCR nucleotide sequences were compared against IMGT/GENE-DB human TR gene sequences so that V and J genes could be assigned. A later analysis assigned CDR3 sequences and most-parsimonious VDJ recombination scenarios with the TCRdist pipeline. A later analysis defined each TCR beta chain by its CDR3 amino acid sequence plus V-gene family, and excluded reads lacking a unique V-gene family. To address suspected cross-contamination and a sequencing artifact, a later analysis removed approximately 590 highly shared, low-generation-probability nucleotide sequences. For each public chain, a later analysis derived a clonal expansion index from normalized ranks of inferred template counts within each repertoire. A later analysis computed generation probabilities with a VDJ recombination model fitted to out-of-frame rearrangements, and checked the results against IGoR. In a later analysis, TCR-TCR, TCR-HLA and TCR-CMV co-occurrence was scored with hypergeometric tests, and a repertoire-size bias correction was applied to TCR pairs. To estimate false discovery rates, a later analysis permuted the HLA or CMV assignments 20 times. In a later analysis, co-occurring TCRs were grouped using DBSCAN, and TCRdist sequence similarity was added for clustering within HLA-allele-positive subsets. Co-occurrence clustering excluded repertoires with fewer than 30,000 or more than 120,000 public chains, plus five with anomalous nucleotide sharing. Drawn from immuneACCESS, this table holds only the in-frame rearrangements with V and J called that TCRdb kept. Clones are partly lost; checked studies trace under half to an unresolved V gene and leave the rest unexplained. Clone size and the V and J calls come from that table; the DNA yielded D and trimming. The sample data list roughly 120,000 clones, and 75% of these were observed just once. The biggest ten clones account for 2.9% of the sample.

In total, roughly 710 healthy bone marrow donors made up the cohort. All cohort members were sampled while nominally healthy, although unrecorded immune exposures were likely present. The donor tested CMV seropositive and was one of the 289 seropositive cohort members. A peripheral blood sample was collected from each donor, and TCR beta sequencing was performed on peripheral blood mononuclear cells. Genomic DNA extraction from the blood cell samples was performed with the Qiagen DNeasy Blood Extraction Kit. This TCR derives from a woman aged 35 to 49 in good health and CMV-seropositive. Here the chain combines TRBV28 and TRBJ2-7, with a weak D call of TRBD2 (5 bases match). Sequencing used PBMCs. The base sequence is TGTGCCAGCAAGGGAGATTTGCTGGGGAACGAGCAGTACTTC. Protein translation: CASKGDLLGNEQYF.